The 20 T cell receptor beta chains reported below all come from one sample, sequenced in a study of Ad26.COV2.S vaccination and SARS-CoV-2 variants. Assay used: immunoSEQ multiplex PCR; TCRdb lists only in-frame clones, some missing. The sample consists of 300,000 to 400,000 clones, approximately 86% of them appearing once. Treatment: some 19 received Ad26.COV2.S at low or high dose, single or two shots; about 5 received placebo; per-sample allocation not given. On day 63 after the first injection, vaccine and placebo recipients gave samples. The sample in question was peripheral blood, obtained in a trial of Ad26.COV2.S vaccine versus placebo. The source is a person aged 18-65 years who received the Ad26.COV2.S COVID-19 vaccine or a placebo.

This chain's CDR3 is CASSFVEGDIQYF. DNA for the CDR3: TGTGCCAGCAGCTTCGTCGAGGGCGACATTCAGTACTTC. V and J are TRBV7-8 and TRBJ2-4, with a weak D call TRBD2 (5 bases). V lost 3 bases and J lost 8, with 11 bases in between. The V gene's germline CDR1 is SGHVS and CDR2 FQNEAQ. CDR3 length: 13 residues.

V gene TRBV19 combines with J gene TRBJ2-6; TRBD1 agrees at 7 bases. The V gene's germline CDR1 is LNHDA and CDR2 SQIVND (reference sequence). The CDR3 covers 15 residues. J was trimmed by 2 bases and V by 5 bases; bases with no gene match: 3. The CDR3 loop reads CASSPDRAGANVLTF. CDR3 coding DNA: TGTGCCAGTAGTCCAGACAGGGCTGGGGCCAACGTCCTGACTTTC.

This rearrangement joins TRBV19 to TRBJ1-5; D unresolved. This CDR3 region has 16 residues. Trimming pared 2 bases from V and 10 bases from J, leaving 21 bases between. Germline CDR1 and CDR2: LNHDA and SQIVND (reference sequence). The CDR3 loop is CASSITPLPGDGPQHF. The DNA for the CDR3 is TGTGCCAGTAGTATAACCCCTCTCCCGGGCGATGGACCCCAGCATTTT.

This chain connects TRBV29-1 to TRBJ2-5; weak D call: TRBD2 (6 bases). V was shortened by 6 bases and J by 5 bases, with 13 bases between the two germline ends. The CDR3 covers 12 residues. Germline CDR1 SQVTM, CDR2 ANQGSEA. The CDR3 region is CSVAGLPETQYF. In DNA, the CDR3 is TGCAGCGTCGCGGGACTCCCGGAGACCCAGTACTTC.

The chain uses TRBV7-2 and TRBJ2-3; 12 nucleotides match TRBD2. The trim removed 5 bases at V and 6 bases at J, leaving 9 bases unmatched. The CDR3 extends over 16 amino acids. Germline CDR1 SGHTA, CDR2 FQGNSA. In DNA form, the CDR3 reads TGTGCCAGCAGCCCGAGACTAGCGGGAGTATCCGATACGCAGTATTTT. Translated: CASSPRLAGVSDTQYF.

This clone was found once. The rearrangement uses TRBV7-2 and TRBJ1-1, with 10 bases fitting TRBD1. Unmatched junction bases numbered 16, after V lost 5 bases and J lost 4 bases. Germline V CDR1 and CDR2: SGHTA, FQGNSA. This CDR3 is 18 amino acids long. CDR3 amino acids: CASSNRVGTGVFATEAFF. For the CDR3, the DNA is TGTGCCAGCAGCAACCGAGTTGGGACAGGGGTTTTTGCCACTGAAGCTTTCTTT.

This chain uses TRBV4-1 with TRBJ2-3; D gene unclear. CDR1 is MGHRA, CDR2 YSYEKL, per germline. There are 13 residues in the CDR3. Trimming removed 1 base at V and 7 bases at J, with 9 bases between. The CDR3 region is CASSQGSEYTQYF. CDR3 nucleotides: TGCGCCAGCAGCCAAGGATCCGAATATACGCAGTATTTT.

CDR3 residues: CASSTGLAGGVSYEQYF. Here the CDR3 DNA reads TGCGCCAGCAGCACGGGACTAGCGGGAGGAGTTTCCTACGAGCAGTACTTC. This sequence joins TRBV5-1 and TRBJ2-7, with 15 bases fitting TRBD2. With 4 bases clipped from V and 1 base from J, the junction kept 6 bases outside the gene matches. The germline gives CDR1 SGHRS, CDR2 YFSETQ. This CDR3 is 17 amino acids long.

This sequence joins TRBV5-1 and TRBJ1-4; D is ambiguous. Germline CDR1 reads SGHRS; CDR2 reads YFSETQ. Trimming pared 6 bases from V and 8 bases from J, leaving 23 bases between. This CDR3 contains 16 residues. CDR3 residues: CASTNQPPEVREKLFF. CDR3 bases: TGCGCCAGCACCAACCAGCCCCCAGAGGTTCGAGAAAAACTGTTTTTT.

DNA for the CDR3: TGTGCCAGCAGCGGGTCTTACAATCAGCCCCAGCATTTT. This translates into CASSGSYNQPQHF. This rearrangement joins TRBV12-3 or TRBV12-4 to TRBJ1-5, with D unresolved. The CDR3 extends over 13 amino acids. Between the trimmed V and J ends, which lost 6 bases and 3 bases, there was a span of 9 bases.

The gene calls are TRBV30 and TRBJ1-3, with D possibly TRBD1 on 5 matching bases. V was pared by 5 bases and J by 4 bases, with 9 bases between. CDR1 is GTSNPN and CDR2 is SVGIG in the germline V gene (reference sequence). CDR3 length equals 12 residues. Written as DNA, the CDR3 is TGTGCCTGGGGCAAGGGGGGAAACACCATATATTTT. It translates to CAWGKGGNTIYF.

The CDR3 nucleotides are TGCGCCAGCAGGCGAGCGGGGGGGCAGAATGAGCAGTTCTTC. Residues: CASRRAGGQNEQFF. The chain recombines TRBV4-1 with TRBJ2-1; 10 bases align to TRBD2. With 6 bases clipped from V and 7 bases from J, the junction kept 6 bases outside the gene matches. CDR1 is MGHRA and CDR2 is YSYEKL in the germline V gene. The CDR3 is made up of 14 amino acids.

The chain uses TRBV30 and TRBJ2-7; 8 bases line up with TRBD2. Unmatched junction bases numbered 9, after V lost 8 bases and J lost 6 bases. This CDR3 contains 12 residues. CDR1 GTSNPN and CDR2 SVGIG come from the germline V gene (reference sequence). The CDR3 nucleotides read TGTGCCGCAGTTACCGGGGGGGGCGAGCAGTACTTC. Translation gives CAAVTGGGEQYF.

CDR3 sequence reads: CASSPGGASFANTGELFF. CDR3 bases: TGTGCCAGCTCCCCCGGGGGGGCGTCATTCGCGAACACCGGGGAGCTGTTTTTT. The rearrangement uses TRBV18 and TRBJ2-2; 8 bases are a match to TRBD2. CDR3 length: 18 amino acids. Per germline, CDR1 KGHSH and CDR2 LQKENI. The junction had 12 bases not matched to a gene; V was cut back by 6 bases and J by 0 bases.

This clone was seen just once. This chain joins TRBV29-1 and TRBJ2-5, with a possible D match to TRBD2 (6 bases). From germline, CDR1 is SQVTM and CDR2 ANQGSEA. This CDR3 is built from 12 residues. V was cut by 7 bases and J by 2 bases, with 11 bases left in between. CDR3 protein: CSALGGQETQYF. As DNA, the CDR3 is TGCAGCGCCCTGGGGGGTCAAGAGACCCAGTACTTC. The variable domain in full, with the rest retrieved from reference TRBV29-1 and TRBJ2-5, is SAVISQKPSRDICQRGTSLTIQCQVDSQVTMMFWYRQQPGQSLTLIATANQGSEATYESGFVIDKFPISRPNLTFSTLTVSNMSPEDSSIYLCSALGGQETQYFGPGTRLLVL.

Only one count was recorded for this clone. The chain carries TRBV5-4 and TRBJ1-4; possible D gene TRBD1, 5 bases. The V gene's germline CDR1 is SGHNT and CDR2 YYREEE (reference sequence). V was clipped by 4 bases and J by 0 bases, with 10 bases between them. The CDR3 is 15 residues long. The CDR3 spells CASSRATATNEKLFF. The DNA for the CDR3 is TGTGCCAGCAGCCGCGCGACAGCAACTAATGAAAAACTGTTTTTT.

In DNA, the CDR3 is TGTGCCAGCAGGGCAGGGGGCCTCCCTCCGCAGTATTTT. This gives the protein CASRAGGLPPQYF. The chain is built from TRBV5-6 and TRBJ2-3; 8 bases map to TRBD1. V trimming: 5 bases; J trimming: 10 bases; junction bases outside the gene matches: 9. The CDR3 loop spans 13 amino acids. Germline CDR1 is SGHDT and CDR2 is YYEEEE.

The V call is TRBV28, the J call TRBJ1-4, with 7 bases that match TRBD1. Germline CDR1 is MDHEN and CDR2 is SYDVKM. The CDR3 has 15 amino acids. V dropped 5 bases and J dropped 4; count of bases not matched to a gene: 7. The CDR3 coding sequence is TGTGCCAGCAGTCGGATGGACAGGCGTAATGAAAAACTGTTTTTT. Its protein product is CASSRMDRRNEKLFF. The variable domain in full, with the rest retrieved from reference TRBV28 and TRBJ1-4, is DVKVTQSSRYLVKRTGEKVFLECVQDMDHENMFWYRQDPGLGLRLIYFSYDVKMKEKGDIPEGYSVSREKKERFSLILESASTNQTSMYLCASSRMDRRNEKLFFGSGTQLSVL.

For the CDR3, the DNA is TGTGCGACAGGGGGGGGCGGGCATGATGGCTACACCTTC. Amino acid sequence: CATGGGGHDGYTF. The V call is TRBV27, the J call TRBJ1-2; 9 nucleotides line up with TRBD1. This CDR3 has 13 amino acids. CDR1 and CDR2 (germline): MNHEY, SMNVEV (reference sequence).

V usage is TRBV7-9 and J usage is TRBJ1-3; D remains unclear. Per germline, CDR1 SEHNR and CDR2 FQNEAQ (reference sequence). The CDR3 length is 14 residues. V lost 4 bases and J lost 0, with 7 bases in between. CDR3 region: CASSYGSSGNTIYF. CDR3 in DNA: TGTGCCAGCAGCTACGGAAGCTCTGGAAACACCATATATTTT.